These 3 T cell receptor beta chains were all obtained from the same sample, sequenced in a study of blood T cell repertoires in COVID-19. Data came from immunoSEQ multiplex PCR; TCRdb stores just in-frame clones and leaves some out. The table shows 300,000 or so clones, with about 90% occurring only once. The material sequenced was peripheral blood. The receptors originated from a woman in her 30s with COVID-19, enrolled during active disease.

The rearrangement uses TRBV5-4 and TRBJ2-1, with a possible D match to TRBD2 (6 bases). V was trimmed by 0 bases and J by 5 bases, leaving 15 bases between them. The CDR3 runs 16 residues. Looked up from germline, CDR1 is SGHNT and CDR2 is YYREEE (reference sequence). For the CDR3, the DNA is TGTGCCAGCAGCTTGGGGGGCGGGGAAGGACACAATGAGCAGTTCTTC. It specifies CASSLGGGEGHNEQFF. Variable domain in full (rest from reference TRBV5-4 and TRBJ2-1): ETGVTQSPTHLIKTRGQQVTLRCSSQSGHNTVSWYQQALGQGPQFIFQYYREEENGRGNFPPRFSGLQFPNYSSELNVNALELDDSALYLCASSLGGGEGHNEQFFGPGTRLTVL.

The chain employs TRBV19 and TRBJ1-2; no definite D call. Germline CDR1 LNHDA, CDR2 SQIVND (reference sequence). The CDR3 loop spans 15 amino acids. V gave up 4 bases and J gave up 2 bases, with 14 bases separating them. In nucleotides, the CDR3 is TGTGCCAGTAGTAATACAGTTGGATCCAACTATGGCTACACCTTC. Translating it yields CASSNTVGSNYGYTF. The full variable domain, in which reference TRBV19 and TRBJ1-2 provide the parts outside the CDR3, is DGGITQSPKYLFRKEGQNVTLSCEQNLNHDAMYWYRQDPGQGLRLIYYSQIVNDFQKGDIAEGYSVSREKKESFPLTVTSAQKNPTAFYLCASSNTVGSNYGYTFGSGTRLTVV.

The rearrangement joins TRBV27 to TRBJ2-1, with 7 bases matching TRBD2. This CDR3 region has 14 residues. CDR1 and CDR2 (germline): MNHEY, SMNVEV (reference sequence). J was trimmed by 8 bases and V by 2 bases; bases with no gene match: 6. In DNA form, the CDR3 reads TGTGCCAGCAGTTTAGGCGGGAGCCCCCATGAGCAGTTCTTC. Translation gives CASSLGGSPHEQFF.